This T cell receptor beta chain emerged from a study of beta chain features in type 1 diabetes. Study-wide points: Diminished insertions and augmented deletions at VDJ junctions characterized type 1 diabetes patients. TCRB repertoires of naive, central memory and Treg cells appeared more similar among patients than among healthy donors.

The CDR3 covers 15 residues. The V segment lost 6 bases and the J segment 6 bases; nucleotides outside the gene matches: 14. Per the germline V gene, CDR1 is MNHEY and CDR2 is SMNVEV (reference sequence). This clone occurred a few times. What it recognizes is unknown. The whole isolated RNA underwent reverse transcription, so sequencing captured expressed TCRB transcripts. The study sequenced naive, central memory and regulatory T cell samples to an average of approximately 3.5 million reads. Sequencing was performed with immunoSEQ multiplex PCR; in TCRdb, only in-frame clones are kept and a portion is missing. The sample records roughly 150,000 clones, about 7.3% being singletons.

The genes are TRBV27 and TRBJ2-7, with 7 positions matching TRBD2. Sequencing input: central memory CD4+ T cells from blood. This clonotype was obtained from a man in his late teens or twenties in good health. The CDR3 bases are TGTGCCAGCAGGGGGCTTGCGGGAGCTTTAGGCGAGCAGTACTTC. Its protein product is CASRGLAGALGEQYF.